This TCR beta chain was sequenced during a study of cytotoxic CD8 clonotypes in ibrutinib-treated CLL. About the study: Once patients had received a median around 12 months of treatment, range 6 to 36, response samples were obtained. Study-wide results and limits: There were few public clonotypes, and on treatment they contracted or stayed stable.

Sequencing was designed to attain a depth spanning 1 in 200,000 to 1 in 1 million T cells. TCRdb's copy holds only in-frame clones and misses some; the assay was immunoSEQ multiplex PCR. The table lists about 40,000 clones, about 65% of them singletons. A remark on this clone: Antigen unknown.

The sample here was PBMCs, taken at disease progression, from a patient treated with ibrutinib. The sequence was collected from a human donor with chronic lymphocytic leukemia.

CDR3 region: CASMIRQGGEKLFF. As DNA, the CDR3 is TGTGCCAGTATGATAAGACAGGGCGGTGAAAAACTGTTTTTT. The chain is built from TRBV19 and TRBJ1-4; 7 positions agree with TRBD1. The ends lost 7 bases at V and 7 bases at J; junction bases unmatched: 9. The CDR3 is 14 amino acids. Germline V gene sequence: CDR1 LNHDA, CDR2 SQIVND (reference sequence).